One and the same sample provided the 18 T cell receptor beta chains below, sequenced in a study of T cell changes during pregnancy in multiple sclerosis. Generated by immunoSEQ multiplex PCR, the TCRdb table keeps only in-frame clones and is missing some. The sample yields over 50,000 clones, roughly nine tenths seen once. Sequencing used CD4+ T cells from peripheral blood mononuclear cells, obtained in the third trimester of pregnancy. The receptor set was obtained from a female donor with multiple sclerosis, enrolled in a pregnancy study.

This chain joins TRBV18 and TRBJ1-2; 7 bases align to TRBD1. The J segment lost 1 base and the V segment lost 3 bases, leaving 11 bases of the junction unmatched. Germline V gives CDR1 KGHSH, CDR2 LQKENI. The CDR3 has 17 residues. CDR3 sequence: CASSPLEGTEFNYGYTF. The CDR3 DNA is TGTGCCAGCTCACCCTTAGAGGGGACAGAGTTTAACTATGGCTACACCTTC.

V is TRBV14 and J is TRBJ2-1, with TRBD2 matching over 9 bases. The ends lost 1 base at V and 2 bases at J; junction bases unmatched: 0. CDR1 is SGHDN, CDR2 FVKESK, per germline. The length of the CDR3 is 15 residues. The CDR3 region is CASSQVAGAYNEQFF. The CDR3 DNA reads TGTGCCAGCAGCCAAGTAGCGGGGGCCTACAATGAGCAGTTCTTC. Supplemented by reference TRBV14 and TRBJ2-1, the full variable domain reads EAGVTQFPSHSVIEKGQTVTLRCDPISGHDNLYWYRRVMGKEIKFLLHFVKESKQDESGMPNNRFLAERTGGTYSTLKVQPAELEDSGVYFCASSQVAGAYNEQFFGPGTRLTVL.

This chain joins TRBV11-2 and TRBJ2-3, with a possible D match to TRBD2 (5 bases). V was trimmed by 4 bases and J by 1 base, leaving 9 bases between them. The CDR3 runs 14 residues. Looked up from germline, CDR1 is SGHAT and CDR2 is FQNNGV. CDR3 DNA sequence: TGTGCCAGCAGCTCACTCGGGGGCACAGATACGCAGTATTTT. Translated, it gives CASSSLGGTDTQYF. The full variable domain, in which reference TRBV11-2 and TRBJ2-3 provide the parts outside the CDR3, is EAGVAQSPRYKIIEKRQSVAFWCNPISGHATLYWYQQILGQGPKLLIQFQNNGVVDDSQLPKDRFSAERLKGVDSTLKIQPAKLEDSAVYLCASSSLGGTDTQYFGPGTRLTVL.

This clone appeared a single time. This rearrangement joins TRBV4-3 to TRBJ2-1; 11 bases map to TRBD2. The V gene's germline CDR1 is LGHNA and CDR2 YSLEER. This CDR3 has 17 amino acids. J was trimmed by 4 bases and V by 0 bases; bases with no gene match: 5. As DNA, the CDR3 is TGCGCCAGCAGCCAAGATCTAGCGGGGGGAGGGTACAATGAGCAGTTCTTC. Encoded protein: CASSQDLAGGGYNEQFF.

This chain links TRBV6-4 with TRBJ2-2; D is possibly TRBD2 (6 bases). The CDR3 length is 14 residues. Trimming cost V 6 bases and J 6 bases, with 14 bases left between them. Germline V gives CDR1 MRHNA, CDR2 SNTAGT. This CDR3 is CASRTQEGAGELFF. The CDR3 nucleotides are TGTGCCAGCAGGACCCAGGAGGGTGCCGGGGAGCTGTTTTTT.

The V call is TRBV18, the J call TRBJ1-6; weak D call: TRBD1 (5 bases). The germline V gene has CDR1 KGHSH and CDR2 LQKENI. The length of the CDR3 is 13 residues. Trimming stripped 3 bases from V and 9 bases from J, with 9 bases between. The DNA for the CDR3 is TGTGCCAGCTCACCCCCCCAGGGTTCACCCCTCCACTTT. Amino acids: CASSPPQGSPLHF.

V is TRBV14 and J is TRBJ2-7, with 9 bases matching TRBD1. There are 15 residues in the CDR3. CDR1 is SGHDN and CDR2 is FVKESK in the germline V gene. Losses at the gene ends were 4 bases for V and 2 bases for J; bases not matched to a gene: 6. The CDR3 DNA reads TGTGCCAGCAGCCGTAAACAGGGGGCCCCCTACGAGCAGTACTTC. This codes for CASSRKQGAPYEQYF.

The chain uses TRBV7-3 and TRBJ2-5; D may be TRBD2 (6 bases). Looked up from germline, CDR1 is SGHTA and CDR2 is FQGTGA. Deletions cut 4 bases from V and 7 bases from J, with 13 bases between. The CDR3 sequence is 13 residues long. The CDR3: CASSSGTGGTQYF. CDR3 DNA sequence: TGTGCCAGCAGCTCGGGGACCGGGGGGACCCAGTACTTC. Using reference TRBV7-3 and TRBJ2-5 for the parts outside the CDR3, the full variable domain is GAGVSQTPSNKVTEKGKYVELRCDPISGHTALYWYRQSLGQGPEFLIYFQGTGAADDSGLPNDRFFAVRPEGSVSTLKIQRTERGDSAVYLCASSSGTGGTQYFGPGTRLLVL.

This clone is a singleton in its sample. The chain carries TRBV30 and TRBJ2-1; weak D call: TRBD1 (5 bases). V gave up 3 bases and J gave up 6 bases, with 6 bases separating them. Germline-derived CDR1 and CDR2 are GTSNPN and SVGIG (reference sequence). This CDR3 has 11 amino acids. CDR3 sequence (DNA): TGTGCCTGGAGCAGGGTCAATGAGCAGTTCTTC. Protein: CAWSRVNEQFF.

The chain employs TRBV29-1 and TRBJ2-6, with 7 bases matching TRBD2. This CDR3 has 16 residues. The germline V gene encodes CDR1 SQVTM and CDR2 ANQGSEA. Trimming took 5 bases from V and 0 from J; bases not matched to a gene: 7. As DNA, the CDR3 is TGCAGCGTTTCAAGCGGGGTCCTCTCTGGGGCCAACGTCCTGACTTTC. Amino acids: CSVSSGVLSGANVLTF.

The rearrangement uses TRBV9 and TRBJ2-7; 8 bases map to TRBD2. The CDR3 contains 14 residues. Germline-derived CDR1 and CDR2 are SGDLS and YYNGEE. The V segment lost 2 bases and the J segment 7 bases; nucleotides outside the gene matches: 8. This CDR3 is CASSVLAGSQEQYF. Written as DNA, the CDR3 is TGTGCCAGCAGCGTTTTAGCGGGAAGTCAAGAGCAGTACTTC.

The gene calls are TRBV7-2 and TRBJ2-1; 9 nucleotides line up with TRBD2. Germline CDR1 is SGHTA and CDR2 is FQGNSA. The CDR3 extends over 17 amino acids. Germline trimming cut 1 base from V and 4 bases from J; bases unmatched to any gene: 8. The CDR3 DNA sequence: TGTGCCAGCAGCTTAGTAGGGCTAGCGGGGACATACAATGAGCAGTTCTTC. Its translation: CASSLVGLAGTYNEQFF.

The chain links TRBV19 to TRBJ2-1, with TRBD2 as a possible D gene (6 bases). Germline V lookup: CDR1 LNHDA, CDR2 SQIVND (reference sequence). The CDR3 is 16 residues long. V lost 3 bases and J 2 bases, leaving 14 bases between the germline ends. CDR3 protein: CASSMSRDRPYNEQFF. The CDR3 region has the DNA TGTGCCAGTAGTATGTCGCGGGATCGCCCCTACAATGAGCAGTTCTTC.

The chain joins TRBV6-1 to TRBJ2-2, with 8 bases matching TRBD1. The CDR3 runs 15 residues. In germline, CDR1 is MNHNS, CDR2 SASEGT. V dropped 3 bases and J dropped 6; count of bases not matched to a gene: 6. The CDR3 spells CASSDRGLNAGELFF. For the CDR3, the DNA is TGTGCCAGCAGTGACAGGGGGCTAAATGCCGGGGAGCTGTTTTTT.

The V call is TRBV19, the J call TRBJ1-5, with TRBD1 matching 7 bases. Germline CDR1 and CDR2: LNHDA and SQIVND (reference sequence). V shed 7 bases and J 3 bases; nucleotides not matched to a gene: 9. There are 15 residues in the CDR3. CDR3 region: CASTVMTGNNQPQHF. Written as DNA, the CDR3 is TGTGCCAGTACCGTCATGACAGGGAACAATCAGCCCCAGCATTTT.

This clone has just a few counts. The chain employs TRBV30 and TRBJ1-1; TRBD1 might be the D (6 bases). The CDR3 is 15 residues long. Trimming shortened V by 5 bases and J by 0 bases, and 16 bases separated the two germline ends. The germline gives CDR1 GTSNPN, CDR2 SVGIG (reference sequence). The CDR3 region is CAWLPGTPMNTEAFF. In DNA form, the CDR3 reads TGTGCCTGGTTACCCGGGACACCTATGAACACTGAAGCTTTCTTT.

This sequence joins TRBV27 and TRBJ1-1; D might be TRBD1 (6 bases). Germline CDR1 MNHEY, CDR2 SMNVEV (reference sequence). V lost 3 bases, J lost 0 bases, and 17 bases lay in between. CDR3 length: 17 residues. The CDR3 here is CASSFYPTGGLNTEAFF. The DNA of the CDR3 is TGTGCCAGCAGTTTCTACCCAACGGGGGGCTTGAACACTGAAGCTTTCTTT.

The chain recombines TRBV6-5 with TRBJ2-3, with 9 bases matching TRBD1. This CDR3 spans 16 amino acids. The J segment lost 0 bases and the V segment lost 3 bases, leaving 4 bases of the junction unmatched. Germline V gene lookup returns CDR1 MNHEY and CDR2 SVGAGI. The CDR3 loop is CASSYGTGTSTDTQYF. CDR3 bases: TGTGCCAGCAGTTATGGGACAGGGACGAGCACAGATACGCAGTATTTT.